Listed below are T cell receptor beta chains from one sample, sequenced in a study of cytomegalovirus exposure and HLA in healthy donors. Clones were read by immunoSEQ multiplex PCR, and TCRdb kept only the in-frame ones, dropping some. The data contain roughly 170,000 clones, around 79% of them seen just once; the ten biggest clones take up more than 2.5%. Source material: PBMCs. Every receptor here comes from a female donor in good health and CMV-seronegative. Each CDR3 is given with its conserved first and last residue. Fields, in order: J gene, V gene, clone size, D gene, CDR3 DNA, CDR3 protein. D genes are given only for firm matches. Only some rows state a clone size, as once, few, many or a class for expanded clones.

j_gene: TRBJ1-2; v_gene: TRBV2; abundance: NA; d_gene: NA; CDR3nt: TGTGCCAGCAGTCCGCCCTACACAGAGAACTATGGCTACACCTTC; CDR3aa: CASSPPYTENYGYTF
j_gene: TRBJ2-1; v_gene: TRBV27; abundance: NA; d_gene: TRBD2; CDR3nt: TGTGCCAGCAGTTTATCGCCTAGCGGGCCTTTCGGTGAGCAGTTCTTC; CDR3aa: CASSLSPSGPFGEQFF
j_gene: TRBJ2-3; v_gene: TRBV19; abundance: NA; d_gene: NA; CDR3nt: TGTGCCAGTAGTTGGAAGCTAGCGTCAGATACGCAGTATTTT; CDR3aa: CASSWKLASDTQYF
j_gene: TRBJ1-4; v_gene: TRBV5-1; abundance: NA; d_gene: TRBD1; CDR3nt: TGCGCCAGCAGCGTACAGGGGTCTAATGAAAAACTGTTTTTT; CDR3aa: CASSVQGSNEKLFF
j_gene: TRBJ2-7; v_gene: TRBV19; abundance: NA; d_gene: NA; CDR3nt: TGTGCCGATCATGATGGCGCGAGGGCCTACGAGCAGTACTTC; CDR3aa: CADHDGARAYEQYF
j_gene: TRBJ2-2; v_gene: TRBV7-6; abundance: NA; d_gene: NA; CDR3nt: TGTGCCAGCAGCTTAGGGACAACCGGGTACGAAAACACCGGGGAGCTGTTTTTT; CDR3aa: CASSLGTTGYENTGELFF
j_gene: TRBJ2-2; v_gene: TRBV6-5; abundance: NA; d_gene: TRBD2; CDR3nt: TGTGCCAGCGCTGGCGGGGGGGAGCTCGGCGGGGAGCTGTTTTTT; CDR3aa: CASAGGGELGGELFF
j_gene: TRBJ2-7; v_gene: TRBV9; abundance: few; d_gene: TRBD2; CDR3nt: TGTGCCAGCAGCGTAGGTCTAGCGGGAGATTTGTACTTC; CDR3aa: CASSVGLAGDLYF
j_gene: TRBJ2-1; v_gene: TRBV5-5; abundance: once; d_gene: NA; CDR3nt: TGTGCCAGCAGCCCCCAAGGACGGGGGGCCCATGAGCAGTTCTTC; CDR3aa: CASSPQGRGAHEQFF
j_gene: TRBJ1-2; v_gene: TRBV7-9; abundance: NA; d_gene: TRBD1; CDR3nt: TGTGCCAGCGCTACCGCCGGGACAGCTAACTATGGCTACACCTTC; CDR3aa: CASATAGTANYGYTF
j_gene: TRBJ2-7; v_gene: TRBV7-9; abundance: NA; d_gene: TRBD2; CDR3nt: TGTGCCAGCAGCGAGGGACTAGCGGGCTTTAGCTCCTACGAGCAGTACTTC; CDR3aa: CASSEGLAGFSSYEQYF
j_gene: TRBJ2-1; v_gene: TRBV7-3; abundance: NA; d_gene: NA; CDR3nt: TGTGCCAGCAGCTTAACCGGGGTTAACAATGAGCAGTTCTTC; CDR3aa: CASSLTGVNNEQFF
j_gene: TRBJ2-1; v_gene: TRBV7-2; abundance: NA; d_gene: TRBD2; CDR3nt: TGTGCCAGCAGCCCAATCGGACTAGCGAAAGGTGAGCAGTTCTTC; CDR3aa: CASSPIGLAKGEQFF
j_gene: TRBJ2-7; v_gene: TRBV4-2; abundance: NA; d_gene: TRBD1; CDR3nt: TGTGCCAGCAGCAAGGACAGGCTTCCCTACGAGCAGTACTTC; CDR3aa: CASSKDRLPYEQYF
j_gene: TRBJ1-4; v_gene: TRBV20-1; abundance: few; d_gene: NA; CDR3nt: TGCAGTGCTAGAGGCGGGGAAAAACTGTTTTTT; CDR3aa: CSARGGEKLFF
j_gene: TRBJ2-7; v_gene: TRBV14; abundance: NA; d_gene: TRBD1; CDR3nt: TGTGCCAGCGGACAGGTCTCCTACGAGCAGTACTTC; CDR3aa: CASGQVSYEQYF
j_gene: TRBJ1-4; v_gene: TRBV9; abundance: NA; d_gene: NA; CDR3nt: TGTGCCAGCAGCGTAGGCGGAGGGTACGAAAAACTGTTTTTT; CDR3aa: CASSVGGGYEKLFF
j_gene: TRBJ2-3; v_gene: TRBV7-3; abundance: NA; d_gene: TRBD2; CDR3nt: TGTGCCAGCAGCTTAGGCGGGGGGCAATCAGATACGCAGTATTTT; CDR3aa: CASSLGGGQSDTQYF
j_gene: TRBJ2-5; v_gene: TRBV7-6; abundance: NA; d_gene: TRBD2; CDR3nt: TGTGCCAGCAGCACTGGAAGCGGGGTCGGGGCCCAGTACTTC; CDR3aa: CASSTGSGVGAQYF
j_gene: TRBJ2-1; v_gene: TRBV30; abundance: NA; d_gene: NA; CDR3nt: TGTGCCTGGAGCTGGTCTGAGGGCAATGAGCAGTTCTTC; CDR3aa: CAWSWSEGNEQFF
j_gene: TRBJ1-5; v_gene: TRBV12-5; abundance: NA; d_gene: NA; CDR3nt: TGTGCTAGTGGACCTGGCCCGGGGGATCAGCCCCAGCATTTT; CDR3aa: CASGPGPGDQPQHF
j_gene: TRBJ1-1; v_gene: TRBV6-5; abundance: NA; d_gene: TRBD1; CDR3nt: TGTGCCAGCAGGGCCGACAGGGTAGGCACTGAAGCTTTCTTT; CDR3aa: CASRADRVGTEAFF
j_gene: TRBJ2-5; v_gene: TRBV18; abundance: NA; d_gene: TRBD2; CDR3nt: TGTGCCAGCTCACCACAGCGGGGGGACCAAGAGACCCAGTACTTC; CDR3aa: CASSPQRGDQETQYF
j_gene: TRBJ2-7; v_gene: TRBV5-6; abundance: NA; d_gene: NA; CDR3nt: TGTGCCAGCAGCTTGGTGGGCAGGGCTTACGAGCAGTACTTC; CDR3aa: CASSLVGRAYEQYF
j_gene: TRBJ2-2; v_gene: TRBV2; abundance: NA; d_gene: TRBD1; CDR3nt: TGTGCCAGCAGTGGGGGACAGGGGGTCACCGGGGAGCTGTTTTTT; CDR3aa: CASSGGQGVTGELFF
j_gene: TRBJ2-5; v_gene: TRBV14; abundance: NA; d_gene: TRBD1; CDR3nt: TGTGCCAGCAGCCAAGACGCGCCGTGGGACAGGCAAGAGACCCAGTACTTC; CDR3aa: CASSQDAPWDRQETQYF
j_gene: TRBJ2-7; v_gene: TRBV30; abundance: once; d_gene: TRBD1; CDR3nt: TGTGCCTGGAGCCGCGGACAGGGGAGCTCCTACGAGCAGTACTTC; CDR3aa: CAWSRGQGSSYEQYF
j_gene: TRBJ2-7; v_gene: TRBV6-6; abundance: NA; d_gene: TRBD1; CDR3nt: TGTGCCAGCAGTTACGGGACAGGGGGGGACGAGCAGTACTTC; CDR3aa: CASSYGTGGDEQYF
j_gene: TRBJ2-7; v_gene: TRBV27; abundance: NA; d_gene: TRBD1; CDR3nt: TGTGCCAGCAGTGTGACAGGGGGTCCCTACGAGCAGTACTTC; CDR3aa: CASSVTGGPYEQYF
j_gene: TRBJ2-5; v_gene: TRBV13; abundance: NA; d_gene: NA; CDR3nt: TGTGCCAGCAGCTTAGACACAGAAGAGACCCAGTACTTC; CDR3aa: CASSLDTEETQYF
j_gene: TRBJ2-5; v_gene: TRBV30; abundance: NA; d_gene: NA; CDR3nt: TGTGCCTGGGCAAAGGACTACGTGGAGACCCAGTACTTC; CDR3aa: CAWAKDYVETQYF
j_gene: TRBJ2-7; v_gene: TRBV27; abundance: NA; d_gene: TRBD2; CDR3nt: TGTGCCAGCAGGGGAGCGGGAGATCCCCACGAGCAGTACTTC; CDR3aa: CASRGAGDPHEQYF
j_gene: TRBJ1-2; v_gene: TRBV15; abundance: NA; d_gene: NA; CDR3nt: TGTGCCACCAGCAGGGCCCCCTCTAACTATGGCTACACCTTC; CDR3aa: CATSRAPSNYGYTF
j_gene: TRBJ2-2; v_gene: TRBV19; abundance: NA; d_gene: TRBD1; CDR3nt: TGTGCCAGTTTGGACAGGGGGGAGACCGGGGAGCTGTTTTTT; CDR3aa: CASLDRGETGELFF
j_gene: TRBJ2-5; v_gene: TRBV9; abundance: NA; d_gene: NA; CDR3nt: TGTGCCAGCAGCGTAGTCCTCGGAGGGGCCCAGTACTTC; CDR3aa: CASSVVLGGAQYF
j_gene: TRBJ2-7; v_gene: TRBV7-3; abundance: few; d_gene: TRBD2; CDR3nt: TGTGCCAGCAGCTGCCCGACGGGGGGGGTGTCCTACGAGCAGTACTTC; CDR3aa: CASSCPTGGVSYEQYF
j_gene: TRBJ1-4; v_gene: TRBV27; abundance: NA; d_gene: NA; CDR3nt: TGTGCCAGCAGTCCCCGGGGATCAGCTAATGAAAAACTGTTTTTT; CDR3aa: CASSPRGSANEKLFF
j_gene: TRBJ1-5; v_gene: TRBV11-2; abundance: NA; d_gene: NA; CDR3nt: TGTGCCAGCAGCTTAGGGCGGCTCAATCAGCCCCAGCATTTT; CDR3aa: CASSLGRLNQPQHF
j_gene: TRBJ2-2; v_gene: TRBV19; abundance: NA; d_gene: TRBD1; CDR3nt: TGTGCCAGTAGTCGGACAGGATCGAACACCGGGGAGCTGTTTTTT; CDR3aa: CASSRTGSNTGELFF
j_gene: TRBJ1-1; v_gene: TRBV2; abundance: NA; d_gene: NA; CDR3nt: TGTGCCAGCAGTGAACGAGGGCGGGCAACTGAAGCTTTCTTT; CDR3aa: CASSERGRATEAFF
j_gene: TRBJ2-1; v_gene: TRBV28; abundance: once; d_gene: NA; CDR3nt: TGTGCCAGCAGCCCCTCTGGTTGGAGGAGAGGTGAGCAGTTCTTC; CDR3aa: CASSPSGWRRGEQFF